A selection of T cell receptor beta chains follows, all from one sample in a study of sequential checkpoint blockade in melanoma. Using immunoSEQ multiplex PCR, the repertoire was profiled, and TCRdb retains in-frame clones only, with some absent. In the table there are 5,000 to 6,000 clones, around 30% of which are singletons. The specimen was tumor tissue (inferred from file names), collected from a patient given nivolumab and ipilimumab in sequence. These receptors were obtained from a human donor with melanoma. The CDR3 runs from the conserved cysteine through the conserved F or W. D genes are given only for firm matches. Part of the rows lack a size; the others show once, few, many or a class for expanded clones.

d_gene,abundance,v_gene,j_gene,CDR3nt,CDR3aa
NA,few,TRBV11-3,TRBJ2-4,TGTGCCAGCAGCCTAGGGGTGGGAGCCAAAAACATTCAGTACTTC,CASSLGVGAKNIQYF
NA,few,TRBV28,TRBJ2-3,TGTGCCAGCAGTTTTCGCGAGGCGCTGGATACGCAGTATTTT,CASSFREALDTQYF
NA,few,TRBV14,TRBJ2-1,TGTGCCAGCAGCCTGAAGTGGGACGACAATGAGCAGTTCTTC,CASSLKWDDNEQFF
NA,NA,TRBV19,TRBJ1-2,TGTGCCAGTAGTATAGCAGCTCGGACCAAAGCACGGGGCTACACCTTC,CASSIAARTKARGYTF
NA,many,TRBV6-8,TRBJ2-3,TGTGCCAGCAGTTACTCGTTTTGGGCAGATACGCAGTATTTT,CASSYSFWADTQYF
NA,many,TRBV9,TRBJ2-7,TGTGCCAGCAGCGCAGAGGGAGGCCTCCCCTACGAGCAGTACTTC,CASSAEGGLPYEQYF
NA,few,TRBV19,TRBJ1-3,TGTGCCAGTAGTACGGACAGAACGCGAAACACCATATATTTT,CASSTDRTRNTIYF
TRBD1,few,TRBV6-8,TRBJ2-7,TGTGCCAGCAGCCGGGACAGGGGGTTTAATATTGGGGAGCAGTACTTC,CASSRDRGFNIGEQYF
TRBD1,large,TRBV11-3,TRBJ1-4,TGTGCCAGCAGCATCGGGACAGGGACAACTAATGAAAAACTGTTTTTT,CASSIGTGTTNEKLFF
NA,NA,TRBV18,TRBJ2-5,TGTGCCAGCTCCCCCCTTCGGGGAGGGGGAGTATCGCACCAACAGTGGGAGACCCAGTACTTC,CASSPLRGGGVSHQQWETQYF
TRBD2,medium-sized,TRBV28,TRBJ2-7,TGTGCCAGCAGTCCCTCGGGACTAGCGGGCCGAAGGCGGTACTTC,CASSPSGLAGRRRYF
TRBD2,many,TRBV11-3,TRBJ2-5,TGTGCCAGCAGCTTGGGGAGCGGGGGTGAGACCCAGTACTTC,CASSLGSGGETQYF
TRBD1,medium-sized,TRBV11-3,TRBJ1-1,TGTGCCAGCAGTATTAGACAGGGGTCATCTGAAGCTTTCTTT,CASSIRQGSSEAFF
TRBD1,few,TRBV6-8,TRBJ2-7,TGTGCCAGCAGTTACAATCCGGGACAGGGGTCCTACGAGCAGTACTTC,CASSYNPGQGSYEQYF
NA,NA,TRBV19,TRBJ2-6,TGTGCCAGTAGTCAGGACAGCTCTGGGGCCAACGTCCTGACTTTC,CASSQDSSGANVLTF
NA,few,TRBV6-7,TRBJ1-2,TGTGCCAGCAAGCTCGGAGGTGCTACTAACTATGGCTACACCTTC,CASKLGGATNYGYTF
NA,NA,TRBV10-2,TRBJ1-3,TGCGCCAGTCAAGGGCAGCCAGGAAACACCATATATTTT,CASQGQPGNTIYF
TRBD1,few,TRBV9,TRBJ1-2,TGTGCCAGCAGCTCCATAGTACAGGGGTCTGGCTACACCTTC,CASSSIVQGSGYTF
NA,NA,TRBV19,TRBJ1-3,TGTGCCAGTAGACCGACGGGTTCTGGAAACACCATATATTTT,CASRPTGSGNTIYF
NA,NA,TRBV9,TRBJ1-2,TGTGCCAGCAGCGTAGGGGCGGGGACGGTCTATGGCTACACCTTC,CASSVGAGTVYGYTF
NA,many,TRBV11-3,TRBJ2-3,TGTGCCAGCAGGGGGGTTTGGGGCACAGATACGCAGTATTTT,CASRGVWGTDTQYF
NA,few,TRBV28,TRBJ1-2,TGTGCCAGCAGCCCGGCCGTTAACTATGGCTACACCTTC,CASSPAVNYGYTF